The 30 T cell receptor beta chains below all came from one sample that was sequenced in a study of breast tumors, draining lymph nodes, adjacent tissues. The lymph nodes were axillary draining lymph nodes from breast cancer patients. TCRdb processed the multiplex PCR reads anew with MiXCR; each CDR3 protein has one entry. The sample has a few hundred thousand distinct CDR3 sequences, 30% to 35% seen once. The sequenced sample was axillary lymph node tissue. Receptors originate from a female donor with breast cancer. Some clones in this sample may be carry-over from other donors' samples.

This clonotype has a count of ten or more. The chain is built from TRBV24-1 and TRBJ2-5, with a tentative D call TRBD1 (6 bases). The germline V gene encodes CDR1 KGHDR and CDR2 SFDVKD. The CDR3 covers 15 residues. V was pared by 3 bases and J by 5 bases, with 15 bases between. CDR3 sequence (DNA): TGTGCCACCAGTGATCCGAACAGGGTCGGGGAGACCCAGTACTTC. Translation: CATSDPNRVGETQYF.

This clonotype was observed many times. This sequence joins TRBV18 and TRBJ1-2; D not resolved. The germline V and J ends were trimmed by 1 base and 8 bases, with 11 bases remaining between them. Germline V gives CDR1 KGHSH, CDR2 LQKENI. The CDR3 is made up of 13 amino acids. The CDR3 reads CASSPQPVTGYTF. The CDR3 region has the DNA TGTGCCAGCTCACCACAGCCGGTAACGGGCTACACCTTC.

This clonotype was detected many times. V usage is TRBV7-8 and J usage is TRBJ2-3; D gene ambiguous. This CDR3 comprises 12 residues. Germline assignment: CDR1 SGHVS and CDR2 FQNEAQ. Trimming took 8 bases from V and 0 from J, leaving 6 bases between them. The CDR3 loop reads CASCISTDTQYF. DNA for the CDR3: TGTGCCAGCTGCATTAGCACAGATACGCAGTATTTT.

For this clonotype: Since a much larger clone is just one base distant, this may be a read error. The chain has TRBV9 and TRBJ1-4; no reliable D call. The germline CDR1 and CDR2 sequences are SGDLS and YYNGEE. The CDR3 consists of 15 residues. The CDR3 is CASSVGNTFNEKLLF. The CDR3 DNA reads as TGTGCCAGCAGCGTAGGAAATACCTTTAATGAAAAACTGCTTTTT.

This clonotype was recorded at least ten times. A read error is possible here, since a much larger clone lies one base away. The chain is built from TRBV7-2 and TRBJ2-5; 11 bases are shared with TRBD2. Germline loops: CDR1 SGHTA, CDR2 FQGNSA. CDR3 size: 15 residues. CDR3 in amino acids: CAIQAGTSGFGTQHF. CDR3 nucleotide sequence: TGTGCCATCCAGGCCGGGACTAGCGGCTTTGGGACCCAGCACTTC.

There are many counts of this clonotype. This chain joins TRBV11-2 and TRBJ2-1; 8 bases are shared with TRBD2. The V and J ends lost 6 bases and 3 bases, in that order; junction bases with no gene match: 13. The CDR3 has 17 amino acids. CDR1 is SGHAT, CDR2 FQNNGV, per germline. The CDR3 loop reads CASSSIRGLVGYNEQFF. CDR3 coding DNA: TGTGCCAGCAGTTCAATTCGGGGACTAGTTGGCTACAATGAGCAGTTCTTC.

As to this clonotype: One end of the junction is discordant with germline, which a read error may explain. This sequence joins TRBV3-1 and TRBJ2-2; D may be TRBD2 (6 bases). This CDR3 region has 16 residues. Germline loops: CDR1 LGHDT, CDR2 YNNKEL (reference sequence). CDR3 region: CASSQWAQAGTGEPFF. The CDR3 coding sequence is TGTGCCAGCAGCCAATGGGCCCAGGCGGGAACCGGGGAGCCGTTTTTT. The entire variable domain, with the rest obtained from reference TRBV3-1 and TRBJ2-2, is as follows: DTAVSQTPKYLVTQMGNDKSIKCEQNLGHDTMYWYKQDSKKFLKIMFSYNNKELIINETVPNRFSPKSPDKAHLNLHINSLELGDSAVYFCASSQWAQAGTGEPFFGEGSRLTVL.

The rearrangement uses TRBV28 and TRBJ1-3; D gene ambiguous. Germline V gene lookup returns CDR1 MDHEN and CDR2 SYDVKM. Trimming removed 7 bases at V and 1 base at J, with 17 bases between. CDR3 size: 16 residues. The CDR3: CASTLWRPPSGNTIYF. CDR3 DNA: TGTGCCAGCACCCTCTGGAGACCCCCTTCTGGAAACACCATATATTTT.

J is TRBJ1-1 and V is TRBV20-1; D is possibly TRBD1 (6 bases). The CDR3 has 17 amino acids. V was pared by 0 bases and J by 0 bases, with 17 bases between. Germline V lookup: CDR1 DFQATT, CDR2 SNEGSKA (reference sequence). The CDR3 DNA follows: TGCAGTGCTAGAGATACCGGGGGCGCGGTCCTGAACACTGAAGCTTTCTTT. Translating gives CSARDTGGAVLNTEAFF.

This clonotype was detected a few times. The V gene is TRBV2, the J gene TRBJ1-5; the D is unclear. Trimming removed 2 bases at V and 3 bases at J, with 8 bases between. Germline V gene lookup returns CDR1 SNHLY and CDR2 FYNNEI. The length of the CDR3 is 14 residues. CDR3 protein: CASSESSTNQPQHF. DNA of the CDR3: TGTGCCAGCAGTGAAAGCAGTACCAATCAGCCCCAGCATTTT. The full variable domain, its missing parts supplied by reference TRBV2 and TRBJ1-5, is EPEVTQTPSHQVTQMGQEVILRCVPISNHLYFYWYRQILGQKVEFLVSFYNNEISEKSEIFDDQFSVERPDGSNFTLKIRSTKLEDSAMYFCASSESSTNQPQHFGDGTRLSIL.

This clonotype was detected many times. The CDR3 is CASSQAQGLTYEQYF. The CDR3 coding sequence is TGCGCCAGCAGCCAAGCTCAAGGGCTTACCTACGAGCAGTACTTC. This sequence joins TRBV4-1 and TRBJ2-7; D not certain. This CDR3 has 15 residues. CDR1 and CDR2 (germline): MGHRA, YSYEKL. V shed 1 base and J shed 2 bases, with 12 bases lying between them.

V is TRBV7-8 and J is TRBJ1-4; no clear D. Trimming cost V 5 bases and J 8 bases, with 12 bases left between them. This CDR3 spans 13 amino acids. Germline lookup yields CDR1 SGHVS and CDR2 FQNEAQ. CDR3 amino acids: CASSSEGGEKLFF. DNA of the CDR3: TGTGCCAGCAGCAGTGAGGGCGGGGAAAAACTGTTTTTT.

This clonotype was seen a handful of times. Since a much larger clone is just one base distant, this may be a read error. It is likely a read error, because the conserved phenylalanine at the end of the CDR3 is missing. The chain links TRBV19 to TRBJ2-7; the D is unclear. CDR1 and CDR2 (germline): LNHDA, SQIVND (reference sequence). CDR3 length equals 16 residues. V lost 3 bases to trimming and J lost 2 bases, with 17 bases between them. The CDR3 coding sequence is TGTGCCAGTAGTATTTCCGGGTTAGACACCGCCTACGAGCAGTACTCC. It yields the protein CASSISGLDTAYEQYS.

The chain links TRBV7-2 to TRBJ2-7; 10 nucleotides align to TRBD2. V lost 1 base to trimming and J lost 6 bases; unmatched junction nucleotides: 6. CDR1 SGHTA and CDR2 FQGNSA come from the germline V gene. There are 15 residues in the CDR3. The CDR3: CASSLGAGGSPEQYF. In DNA form, the CDR3 reads TGTGCCAGCAGCTTAGGAGCGGGGGGGTCCCCCGAGCAGTACTTC.

There are many counts of this clonotype. V is TRBV20-1 and J is TRBJ1-5, with 8 bases aligning to TRBD1. The CDR3 contains 14 residues. Germline V gene sequence: CDR1 DFQATT, CDR2 SNEGSKA (reference sequence). Trimming took 3 bases from V and 5 from J; bases not matched to a gene: 6. In DNA form, the CDR3 reads TGCAGTGCTAGTAAGGGACAGGTGTATCAGCCCCAGCATTTT. Translated: CSASKGQVYQPQHF.

Many counts were recorded for this clonotype. V gene TRBV12-3 or TRBV12-4 combines with J gene TRBJ2-5; D is undetermined. The CDR3 extends over 15 amino acids. Trimming removed 3 bases at V and 2 bases at J, with 13 bases between. Written as DNA, the CDR3 is TGTGCCAGCAGTTTTGCCTCTAAGGGACAAGAGACCCAGTACTTC. Its translation is CASSFASKGQETQYF.

This clonotype was counted ten times or more. V is TRBV20-1 and J is TRBJ2-3, with TRBD2 matching over 13 bases. CDR1 and CDR2 (germline): DFQATT, SNEGSKA (reference sequence). The CDR3 consists of 14 residues. V trimming: 2 bases; J trimming: 5 bases; junction bases outside the gene matches: 1. CDR3 sequence: CSARTSGGGDTQYF. The CDR3 region has the DNA TGCAGTGCTAGAACTAGCGGGGGGGGAGATACGCAGTATTTT.

This clonotype was seen at least ten times. This chain joins TRBV7-9 and TRBJ1-6; D uncertain. With 3 bases removed from V and 10 bases from J, the gap between germline ends came to 13 bases. The CDR3 extends over 14 amino acids. CDR1 and CDR2 from the germline V gene are SEHNR and FQNEAQ (reference sequence). The CDR3 reads CASSLTSEGSPLHF. The CDR3 DNA reads TGTGCCAGCAGCTTGACCTCGGAAGGCTCACCCCTCCACTTT.

As to this clonotype: At one end, the junction sequence differs from germline, possibly due to a read error. The rearrangement links TRBV28 to TRBJ1-2, with D possibly matching TRBD1 (5 bases). Germline CDR1 and CDR2: MDHEN and SYDVKM. The CDR3 extends over 15 amino acids. The CDR3 bases are TGTGCCAGCAGTTTGCGTTCCGGACAACGGTATGGTTACACCTTC. Translating gives CASSLRSGQRYGYTF.

The V call is TRBV20-1, the J call TRBJ1-6, with TRBD1 as a possible D gene (6 bases). V was cut by 4 bases and J by 8 bases, with 9 bases left in between. This CDR3 has 12 residues. Germline V gene sequence: CDR1 DFQATT, CDR2 SNEGSKA (reference sequence). CDR3 amino acids: CSATDRDSPLHF. The CDR3 coding sequence is TGCAGTGCTACGGACAGAGATTCACCCCTCCACTTT.

This clonotype was observed a few times. Possible read error: a much larger clone is one base away. The V and J genes are TRBV12-3 or TRBV12-4 and TRBJ2-1; D may be TRBD1 (5 bases). Trimming stripped 3 bases from V and 9 bases from J, with 15 bases between. CDR3 length: 14 amino acids. The CDR3 sequence is CASSFAGQRGEQFF. The CDR3 region has the DNA TGTGCCAGCAGTTTCGCAGGGCAAAGAGGTGAGCAGTTCTTC.

This clonotype has a single count. One junction end does not reproduce the germline sequence, and a read error may be involved. The chain carries TRBV5-6 and TRBJ2-7; D may correspond to TRBD1 or TRBD2 (5 bases each). The CDR3 has 12 amino acids. Germline V gene sequence: CDR1 SGHDT, CDR2 YYEEEE. CDR3 DNA sequence: TGTGCCAGCAGCGCAAACCGGGACCGGGCTGACTTC. It specifies CASSANRDRADF.

This clonotype was seen ten or more times. V is TRBV9 and J is TRBJ2-2; TRBD1 agrees at 7 bases. V gave up 7 bases and J gave up 3 bases; unmatched junction bases: 6. This CDR3 has 14 amino acids. The germline CDR1 and CDR2 sequences are SGDLS and YYNGEE. The CDR3 nucleotides are TGTGCCAGCCGGGACAGTTCGGACACCGGGGAGCTGTTTTTT. Residues: CASRDSSDTGELFF.

This chain uses TRBV15 with TRBJ2-1; 7 nucleotides align to TRBD2. CDR3 size: 13 residues. V gave up 5 bases and J gave up 7 bases; unmatched junction bases: 5. Per germline, CDR1 LNHNV and CDR2 YYDKDF (reference sequence). The CDR3: CATSLSGINEQFF. The CDR3 coding sequence is TGTGCCACCAGCCTCAGCGGGATAAATGAGCAGTTCTTC.

The chain joins TRBV5-1 to TRBJ1-4, with 9 positions matching TRBD1. The CDR3 extends over 21 amino acids. Germline V lookup: CDR1 SGHRS, CDR2 YFSETQ. The V segment lost 2 bases and the J segment 7 bases; nucleotides outside the gene matches: 24. CDR3 residues: CASSFPRVRDRVGGGGEKLFF. The CDR3 DNA sequence: TGCGCCAGCAGCTTTCCCCGGGTCCGGGACAGGGTCGGCGGCGGAGGTGAAAAACTGTTTTTT.

The sample holds many counts of this clonotype. The CDR3 loop is CASSPGTANYGYTF. The CDR3 DNA sequence: TGTGCCAGCAGTCCCGGGACGGCAAACTATGGCTACACCTTC. The chain combines TRBV6-6 with TRBJ1-2; D possibly corresponds to TRBD1 (5 bases). The V and J ends lost 5 bases and 2 bases respectively, with 12 bases between them. The CDR3 is 14 residues long. Germline V gives CDR1 MNHNY, CDR2 SVGAGI (reference sequence).

This clonotype has only a few counts. A much larger clone sits a single nucleotide away, making a read error possible. J is TRBJ2-7 and V is TRBV20-1; the match to TRBD1 covers 7 bases. Looked up from germline, CDR1 is DFQATT and CDR2 is SNEGSKA (reference sequence). The CDR3 loop spans 14 amino acids. CDR3: CSARGDRATSEQYF. CDR3 DNA: TGCAGTGCCAGAGGCGACAGGGCCACCTCCGAGCAGTACTTC.

There are many counts of this clonotype. The rearrangement uses TRBV4-1 and TRBJ1-6, with 9 bases matching TRBD1. Trimming removed 0 bases from V and 8 bases from J; junction bases left unmatched: 2. Germline loops: CDR1 MGHRA, CDR2 YSYEKL. The CDR3 sequence is 15 residues long. The CDR3: CASSQDRTGDSPLHF. DNA of the CDR3: TGCGCCAGCAGCCAAGATAGGACAGGGGATTCACCCCTCCACTTT.

In its sample, this clonotype was seen once. The chain combines TRBV29-1 with TRBJ2-3; D might be TRBD2 (6 bases). Germline V lookup: CDR1 SQVTM, CDR2 ANQGSEA. The CDR3 length is 14 residues. V lost 8 bases, J lost 3 bases, and 18 bases lay in between. CDR3 loop: CSQEGLGGTDTQYF. The CDR3 nucleotides read TGCAGCCAAGAGGGACTCGGAGGAACAGATACGCAGTATTTT.

A few counts support this clonotype. In DNA, the CDR3 is TGTGCCAGCAGCTTGGCCGGAACAGGTGGAGGGAATGAGCAGTTCTTC. The encoded protein is CASSLAGTGGGNEQFF. The chain recombines TRBV5-8 with TRBJ2-1, with D tentatively TRBD2 (6 bases). The germline V and J ends were trimmed by 0 bases and 7 bases, with 17 bases remaining between them. Germline CDR1 SGHTS, CDR2 YDEGEE. This CDR3 is 16 amino acids long.